Included here is one T cell receptor beta chain sequence, with context. Its antigen is still unknown. For every donor, one blood sample of 2.5 to 3 ml was drawn. The record originates from a study of monozygotic twins with inflammatory bowel disease. Study-level points and caveats: Especially with disease activity, IBD patients had fewer clonotypes in common with others than healthy twins did. Evidence did not back any single strong signal or clonotype linked to IBD.

The authors ran two nested PCRs of about 15 and 9 cycles on TCRalpha and TCRbeta cDNA. TCRdb reprocessed the 5' RACE reads; each CDR3 protein has one entry and no DNA is given. Its clone listing holds just over 300,000 distinct CDR3 sequences. Germline CDR1 SGHDN, CDR2 FVKESK. The CDR3 is made up of 14 amino acids. This TCR derives from a human donor with ulcerative colitis or Crohn's disease, or a healthy co-twin of an affected twin (not recorded which). This chain uses TRBV14 with TRBJ2-7; lacking DNA, the TRBD2 call made by TCRdb goes unchecked. The sample taken for sequencing was blood. CDR3: CASSQTSGSYEQYF.